This T cell receptor (beta chain) was found in a study of shared clonotypes between healthy human individuals. Original processing methods: Without quality scores, immunoSEQ junctional reads could not be filtered like full-length reads. TCRdb's copy holds only in-frame clones and misses some; the assay was immunoSEQ multiplex PCR. V, J and clone size are taken as reported in that table, and D and trimming were inferred from the DNA itself. The table lists approximately 530,000 clones, more than 95% of them singletons, with about 0.067% in the top ten. Of note for this clone: Its antigen is currently unknown.

The study's findings and limits: Despite large depth, rarefaction showed incomplete sorted-subset sequencing. Larger estimated richness was generally seen in naive subsets than in memory subsets. Tissue TCR repertoires likely differ from these blood-only repertoires.

CDR1 is SNHLY and CDR2 is FYNNEI in the germline V gene. This CDR3 contains 13 residues. Trimming took 7 bases from V and 5 from J, leaving 14 bases between them. The source is a woman aged 25 to 39 in good health. Sequencing was performed on naive CD4+ T cells sorted from blood. Subset indicated: CD45RA+ positively selected. J is TRBJ2-5 and V is TRBV2, with a possible D match to TRBD2 (6 bases). The CDR3 is CASKGSGPETQYF. The CDR3 DNA is TGTGCCAGCAAAGGTAGCGGTCCGGAGACCCAGTACTTC.